This TCR beta chain was captured by sequencing in a study of blood T cells in healthy people across ages. Study observations and caveats: TCR beta diversity tracked closely with naive T cell percentage.

Through a sample-barcoded 5' primer and a J-beta primer mix, a second PCR was run for about 6 to 11 cycles. A single record per CDR3 protein comes from TCRdb applying MiXCR to the 5' RACE reads. The profile shows roughly 1,500,000 distinct CDR3 sequences, 30% to 35% of them singletons. This clonotype has a handful of counts. Its target is not known. Germline V gene lookup returns CDR1 KGHSH and CDR2 LQKENI. Trimming pared 5 bases from V and 3 bases from J, leaving 14 bases between. This CDR3 contains 15 residues. The sample taken for sequencing was blood. The chain uses TRBV18 and TRBJ1-5, with D tentatively TRBD1 (6 bases). The sequence derives from a woman aged 25-40 years in good health. The CDR3 spells CASSTRQASNQPQHF. The DNA for the CDR3 is TGTGCCAGCTCAACCCGACAGGCCTCCAATCAGCCCCAGCATTTT.